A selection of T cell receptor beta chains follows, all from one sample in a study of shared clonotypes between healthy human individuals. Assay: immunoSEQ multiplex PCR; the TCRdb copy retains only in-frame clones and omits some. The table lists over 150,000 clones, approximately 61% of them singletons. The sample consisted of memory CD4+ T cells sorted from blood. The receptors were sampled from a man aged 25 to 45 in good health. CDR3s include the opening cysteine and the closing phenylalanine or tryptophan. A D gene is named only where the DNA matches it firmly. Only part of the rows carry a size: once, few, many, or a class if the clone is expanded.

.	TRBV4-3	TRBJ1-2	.	TGCGCCAGCAGCCAAGCCGGAACACAGGGAGCGGCGGGCTACACCTTC	CASSQAGTQGAAGYTF
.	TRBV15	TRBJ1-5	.	TGTGCCACCAGCAGAGATGGGATAAGGGCTGGGTCCCAGCATTTT	CATSRDGIRAGSQHF
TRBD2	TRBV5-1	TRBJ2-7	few	TGCGCCACTTCTACTAGCGGGGAACTCTACGAGCAGTACTTC	CATSTSGELYEQYF
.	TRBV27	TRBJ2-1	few	TGTGCCAGCAGTTTACGACCCCCGTTCGGGGAGCAGTTCTTC	CASSLRPPFGEQFF
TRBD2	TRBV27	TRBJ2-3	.	TGTGCCAGCAGTTTCGGGGCGATCAGAAGCGGGAGGAGCACAGATACGCAGTATTTT	CASSFGAIRSGRSTDTQYF
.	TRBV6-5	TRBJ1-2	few	TGTGCCAGCAGACAGGGAGCGTACGGCTACACCTTC	CASRQGAYGYTF
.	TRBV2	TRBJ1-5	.	TGTGCCAGCGCCAGGGATTTGGTTCAGCCCCAGCATTTT	CASARDLVQPQHF
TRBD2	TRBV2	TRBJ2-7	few	TGTGCCAGCAGTGAACCCTCGGGACTAACTACGAGCTTGTACTTC	CASSEPSGLTTSLYF
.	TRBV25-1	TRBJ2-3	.	TGTGCCAGCAGTGAATCGGGCAGGGGAGCAGATACGCAGTATTTT	CASSESGRGADTQYF
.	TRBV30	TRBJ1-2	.	TGTGCCTGGAGTGCTGGATCGGGGGGCCGCGGCTACACCTTC	CAWSAGSGGRGYTF
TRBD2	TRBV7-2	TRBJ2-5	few	TGTGCCAGCAGCTCGGGACTAGCGGGATGGCGGCAAGAGACCCAGTACTTC	CASSSGLAGWRQETQYF